This record looks at one T cell receptor beta chain sequence and its context. There is no known antigen for this receptor. No qualities accompany the bases; no much larger clone lies one base away. The CDR3 starts with the cysteine, ends with the phenylalanine, and has 14 residues. Kept here is only the CDR3 DNA, which spans 42 bases and is read in frame from base 1. CDR1 SQVTM and CDR2 ANQGSEA are derived from the germline V gene. Compared with germline, V lacks 7 bases and J lacks 7 bases; bases without a gene match: 7. This sample was taken from a study of blood T cell repertoires in COVID-19 (dated by TCRdb to about 2020). Broadly, across the study: The collaborator samples originated in the United States, Italy and Spain and spanned the acute and convalescent phases of COVID-19. The dataset comprised deeply sampled blood TCRbeta repertoires from subjects exposed to, actively infected with, or recovered from COVID-19. The repertoires were made available in a free public database intended to serve as a resource for research on the immune response to SARS-CoV-2. The sample metadata nearly always contained a de-identified subject ID, COVID-19 status, age in years and sex. Where available, HLA class I and class II types were taken from metadata supplied by the sample provider and were not determined by assay-based typing. The samples were drawn from the first 160 participants of the ongoing ImmuneRACE study and from more than 1,000 subjects provided by 6 global collaborators. The material from the prospective study consisted of cDNA or gDNA derived from T cells, B-cell-depleted T cells, or PBMCs. Paper-wide results and their limitations: Clinical and demographic metadata were provided uncurated, with the amount varying by source and participant.

The immunoSEQ Assay, a bias-controlled multiplex PCR, was used to amplify TCRbeta CDR3 regions from genomic DNA. From the authors' description of their analysis: The number of nucleated cells in each sample was estimated from the amplification of reference gene primers within the assay. Sequence reads were collapsed and filtered to measure the absolute abundance of every unique TCRbeta CDR3 rearrangement. For each sample, productive Simpson clonality was calculated by taking the square root of Simpson's diversity index across productive rearrangements. The table was pulled from immuneACCESS by TCRdb, which kept in-frame rearrangements only. Such tables lose some clones; where checked, under half of the loss comes from unresolved V genes, and the rest has no known cause. V and J calls and clone size are those listed in that table; D and trimming were worked out from the DNA. Across this sample there are tens of thousands of clones, with approximately 86% seen only once. The ten largest account for about 6.3% of the sample.

Each collaborating institution followed its own protocols to collect whole blood in K2EDTA tubes. For TCRbeta analysis, collaborators shipped samples in one of three forms: frozen whole blood, isolated PBMCs, or DNA extracted from either of those sample types. The sequenced sample consisted of peripheral blood. The V and J segments used are TRBV29-1 and TRBJ1-6; 10 bases in between match TRBD1. The receptor comes from a human donor in a cohort sampled during active COVID-19. The nucleotide sequence is TGCAGCGCGAGCACGGGACAGGGGAATTCACCCCTCCACTTT. The resulting protein is CSASTGQGNSPLHF. Reference TRBV29-1 and TRBJ1-6 genes cover what lies past the CDR3, so the full variable domain is SAVISQKPSRDICQRGTSLTIQCQVDSQVTMMFWYRQQPGQSLTLIATANQGSEATYESGFVIDKFPISRPNLTFSTLTVSNMSPEDSSIYLCSASTGQGNSPLHFGNGTRLTVT.